This T cell receptor (beta chain) derives from a study of early T cells in non-severe SARS-CoV-2 infection. TCRdb fed the 5' RACE reads into MiXCR, producing one record per CDR3 protein. The profile shows around 67,000 distinct CDR3 sequences, approximately 10% of them singletons. The CDR3 is 12 residues long. V lost 7 bases, J lost 7 bases, and 16 bases lay in between. Germline CDR1 and CDR2: SQVTM and ANQGSEA. The table lists this clonotype with many counts. The receptor was isolated from an adult who was a healthcare worker with PCR-confirmed SARS-CoV-2 infection or an uninfected control (not recorded which). Sequenced: whole blood. This chain links TRBV29-1 with TRBJ1-1; no clear D. CDR3 in amino acids: CSATGKGGEAFF. Here the CDR3 DNA reads TGCAGCGCCACTGGCAAGGGAGGTGAAGCTTTCTTT.